The rows below give T cell receptor beta chains drawn from one sample of a study of HIV-infected patients and healthy controls. Each CDR3 protein is one row after TCRdb ran MiXCR on the 5' RACE reads. The sample has several thousand distinct CDR3 sequences; around 10% are singletons. Specimen: blood, collected before antiretroviral therapy. The receptor set was obtained from an adult with HIV infection. Both conserved end residues are part of each CDR3. The order of the fields is J gene, V gene, CDR3 length, clone size, D gene, CDR3 protein, CDR3 DNA. D genes are given only for firm matches. The size entry is marked missing in some rows and otherwise reads once, few, many or a size class.

>TRBJ2-7|TRBV7-8|16|many|.
CASSLGPGLLYYEQYF
TGTGCCAGCAGTTTGGGGCCGGGACTTCTATACTACGAGCAGTACTTC
>TRBJ2-4|TRBV15|16|.|.
CATSLNLGATKNIQYF
TGTGCCACCAGCCTAAACCTGGGCGCCACCAAAAACATTCAGTACTTC
>TRBJ2-1|TRBV19|13|many|.
CASSRAIYNEQFF
TGTGCCAGTAGTCGGGCAATCTACAATGAGCAGTTCTTC
>TRBJ2-1|TRBV28|18|many|.
CASSFPTETVYPYNEQFF
TGTGCCAGCAGTTTCCCAACAGAAACAGTTTATCCCTACAATGAGCAGTTCTTC
>TRBJ1-2|TRBV10-2|13|many|.
CASSEGRYYGYTF
TGCGCCAGCAGTGAAGGACGGTACTATGGCTACACCTTC
>TRBJ2-1|TRBV15|15|few|.
CATSREGQFFNEQFF
TGTGCCACCAGCAGGGAGGGACAGTTCTTCAATGAGCAGTTCTTC
>TRBJ1-1|TRBV5-1|15|many|TRBD1
CASSFTGTENTEAFF
TGCGCCAGCAGCTTTACCGGGACAGAAAACACTGAAGCTTTCTTT
>TRBJ2-6|TRBV28|20|medium-sized|TRBD1
CASSPLPTGYLYSGANVLTF
TGTGCCAGCAGTCCCCTCCCGACAGGGTATTTGTACTCTGGGGCCAACGTCCTGACTTTC
>TRBJ2-5|TRBV6-2/TRBV6-3|16|many|TRBD1
CASRGIGQGAAETQYF
TGTGCCAGCAGAGGAATTGGACAGGGGGCTGCAGAGACCCAGTACTTC
>TRBJ2-5|TRBV6-2/TRBV6-3|16|many|TRBD1
CASRDGQGPGGETQYF
TGTGCCAGCAGAGACGGACAGGGCCCCGGGGGAGAGACCCAGTACTTC
>TRBJ2-1|TRBV19|13|many|.
CASTRAWDNEQFF
TGTGCCAGTACCCGGGCCTGGGATAATGAGCAGTTCTTC
>TRBJ2-5|TRBV10-3|15|many|TRBD1
CAISLTGGLGETQYF
TGTGCCATCAGCCTGACAGGGGGCTTAGGAGAGACCCAGTACTTC
>TRBJ2-7|TRBV6-1|16|medium-sized|.
CASSDGGGDSPYEQYF
TGTGCCAGCAGTGATGGAGGGGGAGATTCCCCCTACGAGCAGTACTTC
>TRBJ2-1|TRBV24-1|15|medium-sized|.
CATSVPGGEGNEQFF
TGTGCCACCAGTGTTCCCGGGGGCGAGGGCAATGAGCAGTTCTTC
>TRBJ1-1|TRBV15|13|medium-sized|.
CATSRGQGLEAFF
TGTGCCACCAGCAGAGGTCAGGGCCTAGAAGCTTTCTTT
>TRBJ2-7|TRBV6-6|16|many|TRBD2
CASRASGRPRADEQYF
TGTGCCAGCCGTGCTAGCGGGAGGCCCCGGGCGGACGAGCAGTACTTC
>TRBJ2-5|TRBV5-4|13|medium-sized|TRBD1
CASSQGGFETQYF
TGTGCCAGCAGCCAAGGGGGCTTCGAGACCCAGTACTTC
>TRBJ2-2|TRBV6-1|17|many|.
CASRLLRGVTDTGELFF
TGTGCCAGCAGGCTCTTGAGAGGGGTCACGGACACCGGGGAGCTGTTTTTT
>TRBJ2-5|TRBV6-6|14|medium-sized|.
CASSYSVGQETQYF
TGTGCCAGCAGTTACAGCGTCGGCCAAGAGACCCAGTACTTC
>TRBJ2-5|TRBV20-1|16|.|.
CSARHAGQPLQETQYF
TGCAGTGCTAGACATGCGGGACAGCCTCTCCAAGAGACCCAGTACTTC
>TRBJ1-1|TRBV7-9|13|many|.
CASSPGLNTEAFF
TGTGCCAGCAGCCCTGGATTAAACACTGAAGCTTTCTTT
>TRBJ2-7|TRBV4-1|13|medium-sized|.
CASSQVGRYEQYF
TGCGCCAGCAGCCAGGTAGGGAGGTACGAGCAGTACTTC
>TRBJ2-2|TRBV11-2|16|medium-sized|.
CASSSVLELGTGELFF
TGTGCCAGCAGCTCGGTTCTCGAGTTAGGCACCGGGGAGCTGTTTTTT
>TRBJ2-1|TRBV20-1|12|medium-sized|.
CSARVRSNEQFF
TGCAGTGCTAGGGTACGGAGCAATGAGCAGTTCTTC
>TRBJ2-7|TRBV10-1|13|few|TRBD1
CASPGTERYEQYF
TGCGCCAGCCCCGGGACAGAACGCTACGAGCAGTACTTC
>TRBJ2-3|TRBV6-2/TRBV6-3|14|many|.
CASSYRVEADTQYF
TGTGCCAGCAGTTACAGGGTTGAGGCAGATACGCAGTATTTT
>TRBJ1-3|TRBV7-9|13|.|.
CASTILRGNTIYF
TGTGCCAGCACCATCCTTCGTGGAAACACCATATATTTT
>TRBJ2-7|TRBV4-1|15|many|TRBD1
CASSPLGQSSYEQYF
TGCGCCAGCAGCCCCCTGGGACAGAGCTCCTACGAGCAGTACTTC
>TRBJ2-1|TRBV7-9|15|medium-sized|.
CASSQGDLPGNEQFF
TGTGCCAGCAGCCAAGGGGACCTGCCGGGTAACGAGCAGTTCTTC
>TRBJ2-4|TRBV20-1|14|medium-sized|TRBD2
CSALAGGAKNIQYF
TGCAGTGCTTTAGCGGGAGGGGCCAAAAACATTCAGTACTTC
>TRBJ2-7|TRBV12-3/TRBV12-4|12|many|.
CASSRGLNEQYF
TGTGCCAGCAGTCGGGGCCTTAACGAGCAGTACTTC
>TRBJ2-7|TRBV5-1|12|medium-sized|.
CASSLGAYEQYF
TGCGCCAGCAGCTTGGGGGCCTACGAGCAGTACTTC
>TRBJ2-7|TRBV20-1|15|many|TRBD2
CSARRAGGSPYEQYF
TGCAGTGCTAGACGTGCGGGCGGGAGCCCCTACGAGCAGTACTTC
>TRBJ1-5|TRBV20-1|14|many|.
CSVPGPEGNQPQHF
TGCAGTGTTCCGGGGCCGGAGGGCAATCAGCCCCAGCATTTT
>TRBJ2-7|TRBV7-9|14|many|TRBD1
CASSSDRVRYEQYF
TGTGCCAGCAGCTCGGACAGGGTGAGGTACGAGCAGTACTTC
>TRBJ2-7|TRBV6-5|12|few|.
CASSSGPYEQYF
TGTGCCAGCAGTTCCGGGCCTTACGAGCAGTACTTC
>TRBJ2-5|TRBV11-2|17|medium-sized|TRBD2
CASSLDWRETGKETQYF
TGTGCCAGCAGCTTAGACTGGCGGGAGACCGGTAAAGAGACCCAGTACTTC
>TRBJ2-2|TRBV20-1|12|medium-sized|.
CSASPYSGELFF
TGCAGTGCCTCCCCTTATTCCGGGGAGCTGTTTTTT
>TRBJ2-3|TRBV7-2|15|many|.
CASSLNRASTDTQYF
TGTGCCAGCAGCTTAAACCGGGCCAGCACAGATACGCAGTATTTT
>TRBJ2-6|TRBV7-2|17|medium-sized|.
CASSLAIKISGANVLTF
TGTGCCAGCAGCTTAGCGATCAAAATCTCTGGGGCCAACGTCCTGACTTTC
>TRBJ2-7|TRBV7-2|15|medium-sized|TRBD2
CASSPIAGVKGEQYF
TGTGCCAGCAGCCCCATAGCGGGAGTAAAAGGCGAGCAGTACTTC
>TRBJ2-7|TRBV11-2|15|many|.
CASSIRLQTSYEQYF
TGTGCCAGCAGCATTAGGTTACAGACATCCTACGAGCAGTACTTC
>TRBJ1-1|TRBV29-1|14|once|TRBD1
CSLRSGTGTTEAFF
TGCAGCCTGCGGAGCGGGACAGGGACTACTGAAGCTTTCTTT
>TRBJ2-1|TRBV11-1|15|medium-sized|.
CASSLATSIYNEQFF
TGTGCCAGCAGCTTAGCGACTAGTATCTACAATGAGCAGTTCTTC
>TRBJ2-3|TRBV28|19|many|TRBD1
CASSLPDGTGGIGTDTQYF
TGTGCCAGCAGTTTGCCCGACGGAACAGGGGGCATAGGCACAGATACGCAGTATTTT
>TRBJ2-3|TRBV5-1|15|medium-sized|TRBD2
CASSLGLAGADTQYF
TGCGCCAGCAGCTTGGGCCTAGCGGGAGCCGATACGCAGTATTTT
>TRBJ1-2|TRBV5-5|17|many|.
CASSLESFLAVGRGYTF
TGTGCCAGCAGCTTGGAAAGCTTTCTTGCCGTCGGGCGGGGCTACACCTTC
>TRBJ2-7|TRBV5-6|15|medium-sized|.
CASSVGTRPTNEQYF
TGTGCCAGCAGCGTCGGGACCCGCCCAACCAACGAGCAGTACTTC
>TRBJ2-1|TRBV19|16|many|.
CASSIPPGGFYNEQFF
TGTGCCAGTAGTATACCACCCGGGGGATTCTACAATGAGCAGTTCTTC
>TRBJ2-7|TRBV19|15|many|.
CASSVWQGESYEQYF
TGTGCCAGTAGTGTCTGGCAGGGCGAATCCTACGAGCAGTACTTC
>TRBJ2-7|TRBV7-9|13|few|TRBD1
CASSPGTGPEQYF
TGTGCCAGCAGCCCGGGGACAGGGCCCGAGCAGTACTTC
>TRBJ2-3|TRBV24-1|16|.|.
CATSDGIPRSTDTQYF
TGTGCCACCAGTGATGGAATCCCCCGTTCGACAGATACGCAGTATTTT
>TRBJ2-5|TRBV7-8|17|many|TRBD2
CASSLARLAGAWETQYF
TGTGCCAGCAGCTTAGCGAGGCTAGCGGGGGCCTGGGAGACCCAGTACTTC